The TCR beta chain described here comes from a study of human T cells and chemical hapten exposure. The library gave individual cDNA molecules unique molecular identifiers. One entry per CDR3 protein results from TCRdb running MiXCR on the RACE reads. The sample has about 81,000 distinct CDR3 sequences, around 7% seen once. This clonotype occurred a few times. The time point denotes: patch test 1, 2 weeks after DPC sensitization. Regarding treatment: therapeutic diphenylcyclopropenone sensitization with weekly scalp DPC. Per germline, CDR1 SGHVS and CDR2 FQNEAQ. Trimming took off 0 bases at V and 0 bases at J, with 10 bases between the two ends. This CDR3 spans 16 amino acids.

The sequencing used whole blood, collected in connection with sensitization to the hapten diphenylcyclopropenone (DPC). The chain recombines TRBV7-8 with TRBJ2-3; tentatively, D is TRBD1 (6 bases). This clonotype was sampled from a woman aged 25 to 45 with alopecia areata. Some clones in this sample may be carry-over from other donors' samples. In nucleotides, the CDR3 is TGTGCCAGCAGCTTAGCCCAGGGACAAAGCACAGATACGCAGTATTTT. This codes for CASSLAQGQSTDTQYF.